One sample yielded the 9 T cell receptor beta chains listed below, sequenced in a study of blood T cell repertoires in COVID-19. TCRdb's table, derived via immunoSEQ multiplex PCR, lists solely in-frame clones and lacks some. The data contain about 210,000 clones, around four fifths of them singletons. What was sequenced was peripheral blood. Source of these receptors: a man in his fifties or sixties with COVID-19, enrolled during active disease.

V usage is TRBV15 and J usage is TRBJ1-1, with D tentatively TRBD1 (6 bases). The CDR3 runs to 17 residues. Germline V lookup: CDR1 LNHNV, CDR2 YYDKDF (reference sequence). Trimming removed 0 bases from V and 1 base from J, with 15 bases in between. The CDR3 loop reads CATSRERSGQRNTEAFF. For the CDR3, the DNA is TGTGCCACCAGCAGAGAACGTAGTGGACAGCGGAACACTGAAGCTTTCTTT.

V and J are TRBV21-1 and TRBJ1-1; TRBD1 is the table's D call, not checked against the DNA. TRBV21-1 is designated a pseudogene. This CDR3 is built from 14 residues. CDR3 DNA: TGTGCCAGCAGCGCTATGGGACAGATCACTGAAGCTTTCTTT. Translated: CASSAMGQITEAFF.

The chain recombines TRBV7-9 with TRBJ1-4, with 7 bases lining up with TRBD1. J gave up 4 bases and V 2 bases, and 4 bases lay outside the gene matches. The CDR3 has 15 amino acids. Germline lookup yields CDR1 SEHNR and CDR2 FQNEAQ (reference sequence). The CDR3 nucleotides are TGTGCCAGCAGCTTATTGACAGGGTTTAATGAAAAACTGTTTTTT. It is translated as CASSLLTGFNEKLFF.

The rearrangement links TRBV9 to TRBJ1-6, with D possibly matching TRBD1 (6 bases). V was clipped by 3 bases and J by 14 bases, with 15 bases between them. Looked up from germline, CDR1 is SGDLS and CDR2 is YYNGEE. The CDR3 runs to 13 residues. The chain's CDR3 is CASSEGGIRALHF. The DNA for the CDR3 is TGTGCCAGCAGCGAGGGGGGGATACGGGCCCTCCACTTT.

This clone has a handful of counts. V is TRBV19 and J is TRBJ1-2, with a tentative D call TRBD1 (6 bases). Trimming shortened V by 3 bases and J by 2 bases, and 10 bases separated the two germline ends. The CDR3 covers 14 residues. Germline V lookup: CDR1 LNHDA, CDR2 SQIVND (reference sequence). CDR3 loop: CASSIPGANYGYTF. The CDR3, as DNA: TGTGCCAGTAGTATCCCAGGGGCCAACTATGGCTACACCTTC.

The chain recombines TRBV30 with TRBJ1-3, with TRBD1 matching over 11 bases. Germline trimming cut 5 bases from V and 7 bases from J; bases unmatched to any gene: 7. Per the germline V gene, CDR1 is GTSNPN and CDR2 is SVGIG (reference sequence). This CDR3 is 14 amino acids long. CDR3 sequence: CAWGPGQGGNTIYF. The CDR3 coding sequence is TGTGCCTGGGGACCGGGACAGGGGGGGAACACCATATATTTT.

The chain's CDR3 is CSVGARRGLNTEAFF. DNA of the CDR3: TGCAGCGTGGGGGCCCGTAGGGGGCTGAACACTGAAGCTTTCTTT. The gene calls are TRBV29-1 and TRBJ1-1; TRBD1 matches at 7 bases. The CDR3 has 15 amino acids. V lost 6 bases to trimming and J lost 0 bases; unmatched junction nucleotides: 10. Germline CDR1 SQVTM, CDR2 ANQGSEA.

The V and J genes are TRBV5-1 and TRBJ2-5; D may be TRBD2 (6 bases). Germline assignment: CDR1 SGHRS and CDR2 YFSETQ. The length of the CDR3 is 14 residues. The V end lost 5 bases, the J end lost 2 bases, and 13 bases lay between the germline ends. CDR3 loop: CASRGGRRQETQYF. In nucleotides, the CDR3 is TGCGCCAGCAGGGGGGGACGGAGGCAAGAGACCCAGTACTTC.

The rearrangement uses TRBV3-1 (or the pseudogene TRBV3-2) and TRBJ2-1; possible D gene TRBD2, 6 bases. The germline V gene has CDR1 LGHDT and CDR2 YNNKEL (reference sequence). The CDR3 extends over 12 amino acids. The V and J ends lost 0 bases and 10 bases respectively, with 7 bases between them. The CDR3 region is CASSQDSGEQFF. The CDR3 DNA is TGTGCCAGCAGCCAAGATAGCGGAGAGCAGTTCTTC.